This entry concerns a single T cell receptor beta chain. Its antigen is still unknown. This sample was taken from a study of shared clonotypes between healthy human individuals. The CDR3 totals 14 residues. V dropped 6 bases and J dropped 7; count of bases not matched to a gene: 7. The germline CDR1 and CDR2 sequences are MDHEN and SYDVKM. A deep-level run was used for the assay. In the sorted-subset replicate PCRs, approximately 200 ng DNA, 25,000 to 30,000 T cell genomes, was used. The method was immunoSEQ multiplex PCR; TCRdb's version includes in-frame clones alone and lacks a portion of them. In the table there are some 1.1 million clones, around 77% of which are singletons. The study's findings and limits: Naive CD4 clonotype sharing across a few donors was around 5.5%.

Splitting the CD4+ cells yielded a CD45RA+ naive subset and a CD45RA-negative memory subset. This clonotype was obtained from a man aged 18 to 29 in good health. Some clones in this sample may be carry-over from other donors' samples. Sequencing was done on a sample of memory CD4+ T cells from PBMCs. Subset meaning: CD45RA-negative fraction. V is TRBV28 and J is TRBJ1-2; 11 bases are a match to TRBD1. DNA for the CDR3: TGTGCCAGCAGCCGAGGACAGGGGGCATTTGGCTACACCTTC. It encodes CASSRGQGAFGYTF.